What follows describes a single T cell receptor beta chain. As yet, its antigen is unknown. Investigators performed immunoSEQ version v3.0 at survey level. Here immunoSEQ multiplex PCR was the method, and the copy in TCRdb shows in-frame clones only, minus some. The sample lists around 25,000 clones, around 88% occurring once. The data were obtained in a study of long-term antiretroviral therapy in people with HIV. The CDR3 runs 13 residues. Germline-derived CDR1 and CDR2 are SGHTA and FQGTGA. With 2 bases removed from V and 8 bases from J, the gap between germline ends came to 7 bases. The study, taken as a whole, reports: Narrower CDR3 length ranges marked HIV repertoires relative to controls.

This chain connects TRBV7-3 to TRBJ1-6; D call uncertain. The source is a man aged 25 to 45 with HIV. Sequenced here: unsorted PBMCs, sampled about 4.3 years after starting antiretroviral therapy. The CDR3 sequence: CASSLGQDSPLHF. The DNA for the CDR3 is TGTGCCAGCAGCTTAGGGCAAGATTCACCCCTCCACTTT.